A single sample gave rise to the 26 T cell receptor beta chains below, sequenced in a study of blood T cell repertoires in COVID-19. The assay was immunoSEQ multiplex PCR, and TCRdb's table has in-frame clones only and misses some. Of 120,000 to 150,000 clones in the sample, 84% were seen once. Sequenced: peripheral blood. These receptors all stem from a human donor in a cohort sampled during active COVID-19.

The CDR3 DNA sequence: TGTGCCAGCAGTTCAGGGGAGACCCAGTACTTC. Protein sequence: CASSSGETQYF. The V and J genes are TRBV6-2 or TRBV6-3 and TRBJ2-5; TRBD1 is a possible D gene (5 bases). The V gene's germline CDR1 is MNHEY and CDR2 SVGEGT. The ends were cut back, 4 bases at V and 5 bases at J, with 5 bases in the middle. The CDR3 is 11 residues long.

V is TRBV10-2 and J is TRBJ1-2; D may be TRBD1 (6 bases). Germline V gene sequence: CDR1 WSHSY, CDR2 SAAADI. There are 13 residues in the CDR3. Trimming stripped 4 bases from V and 5 bases from J, with 11 bases between. As DNA, the CDR3 is TGCGCCAGCAGTGCTGGGGGCCCTTATGGCTACACCTTC. Encoded protein: CASSAGGPYGYTF.

This clone has more than one count but fewer than ten. The genes are TRBV4-3 and TRBJ2-5; TRBD2 matches 10 bases. The CDR3 is 16 amino acids. Germline-derived CDR1 and CDR2 are LGHNA and YSLEER. The V and J ends lost 1 base and 1 base, in that order; junction bases with no gene match: 3. DNA for the CDR3: TGCGCCAGCAGCCAAGGGAGCGGGGGGGTCCAAGAGACCCAGTACTTC. This sequence encodes CASSQGSGGVQETQYF.

This clone was seen just once. The chain carries TRBV23-1 and TRBJ1-6; TRBD1 might be the D (5 bases). TRBV23-1 is marked as an open reading frame, function uncertain. Trimming left V 0 bases short and J 0 bases short, with 21 bases between. This CDR3 contains 21 residues. The CDR3 bases are TGCGCCAGCAGTCAATCGAGGGAGGTGGGGACTAAGGACTCCTATAATTCACCCCTCCACTTT. It encodes CASSQSREVGTKDSYNSPLHF.

This sequence joins TRBV19 and TRBJ1-2, with 7 bases matching TRBD1. The CDR3 has 15 amino acids. Trimming cost V 4 bases and J 4 bases; bases outside gene matches: 9. In germline, CDR1 is LNHDA, CDR2 SQIVND (reference sequence). As DNA, the CDR3 is TGTGCCAGTAGTACTTGGGACAGCCAGGGCTATGGCTACACCTTC. Translation gives CASSTWDSQGYGYTF.

The genes are TRBV11-2 and TRBJ1-4; a weak D match, TRBD1 (6 bases). V lost 2 bases and J lost 7, with 11 bases in between. The CDR3 consists of 14 residues. The germline V gene has CDR1 SGHAT and CDR2 FQNNGV. The CDR3 protein is CASSLSGVSEKLFF. Here the CDR3 DNA reads TGTGCCAGCAGCTTATCAGGGGTCTCTGAAAAACTGTTTTTT. The complete variable domain, with remaining parts taken from reference TRBV11-2 and TRBJ1-4, reads EAGVAQSPRYKIIEKRQSVAFWCNPISGHATLYWYQQILGQGPKLLIQFQNNGVVDDSQLPKDRFSAERLKGVDSTLKIQPAKLEDSAVYLCASSLSGVSEKLFFGSGTQLSVL.

The chain couples TRBV19 to TRBJ1-2, with D possibly being TRBD1 (5 bases). The V gene's germline CDR1 is LNHDA and CDR2 SQIVND (reference sequence). V dropped 5 bases and J dropped 4 bases, with 14 bases sitting between them. The CDR3 runs to 14 residues. Here the CDR3 reads CASSEVGAIYGYTF. CDR3 coding DNA: TGTGCCAGTAGTGAAGTTGGGGCCATCTATGGCTACACCTTC.

V is TRBV28 and J is TRBJ1-4; no firm D call. CDR3 length equals 12 residues. Germline V gene lookup returns CDR1 MDHEN and CDR2 SYDVKM. V dropped 5 bases and J dropped 10 bases, with 11 bases sitting between them. The CDR3 sequence is CASSPPRGKLFF. The CDR3 region has the DNA TGTGCCAGCAGTCCGCCACGCGGAAAACTGTTTTTT.

The CDR3 sequence is CASSWTGDSPLHF. CDR3 sequence (DNA): TGTGCCAGCAGTTGGACAGGGGACTCACCCCTCCACTTT. The chain couples TRBV6-5 to TRBJ1-6, with TRBD1 matching 9 bases. J was trimmed by 10 bases and V by 4 bases; bases with no gene match: 2. Germline CDR1 is MNHEY and CDR2 is SVGAGI. This CDR3 is 13 amino acids long.

This clone has a handful of counts. The chain joins TRBV6-5 to TRBJ2-3; 8 nucleotides align to TRBD2. The V gene's germline CDR1 is MNHEY and CDR2 SVGAGI. The CDR3 totals 15 residues. V lost 8 bases and J lost 2; bases outside the gene matches: 9. The CDR3 loop reads CASGFLAGFTDTQYF. CDR3 DNA: TGTGCCAGCGGATTTCTAGCGGGCTTCACAGATACGCAGTATTTT.

The V call is TRBV6-4, the J call TRBJ2-1, with 10 positions matching TRBD2. The length of the CDR3 is 15 residues. V gave up 3 bases and J gave up 8 bases; unmatched junction bases: 7. CDR1 MRHNA and CDR2 SNTAGT come from the germline V gene. The CDR3 DNA is TGTGCCAGCAGTGATGCTACTAGCGGGGTAGATGAGCAGTTCTTC. This gives the protein CASSDATSGVDEQFF.

CDR3 coding DNA: TGTGCCAGCAGCTCCAGGACTAGCTTCTACGAGCAGTACTTC. It encodes CASSSRTSFYEQYF. The chain employs TRBV5-5 and TRBJ2-7; 8 bases line up with TRBD2. This CDR3 has 14 amino acids. The ends lost 3 bases at V and 3 bases at J; junction bases unmatched: 5. The V gene's germline CDR1 is SGHKS and CDR2 YYEKEE (reference sequence).

The chain recombines TRBV7-2 with TRBJ2-5, with D possibly being TRBD1 (5 bases). The germline V gene encodes CDR1 SGHTA and CDR2 FQGNSA. The germline V and J ends were trimmed by 8 bases and 2 bases, with 12 bases remaining between them. The CDR3 runs 13 residues. CDR3 amino acids: CASAQRGQETQYF. The CDR3 bases are TGTGCCAGCGCTCAAAGGGGTCAAGAGACCCAGTACTTC.

The V call is TRBV5-1, the J call TRBJ2-1; 10 nucleotides align to TRBD1. The CDR3 has 17 residues. CDR1 and CDR2 (germline): SGHRS, YFSETQ. J gave up 5 bases and V 1 base, and 9 bases lay outside the gene matches. Here the CDR3 reads CASSLTDRGNLNNEQFF. The CDR3 nucleotides read TGCGCCAGCAGCTTGACGGACAGGGGGAATCTCAACAATGAGCAGTTCTTC. The full variable domain, its missing parts supplied by reference TRBV5-1 and TRBJ2-1, is KAGVTQTPRYLIKTRGQQVTLSCSPISGHRSVSWYQQTPGQGLQFLFEYFSETQRNKGNFPGRFSGRQFSNSRSEMNVSTLELGDSALYLCASSLTDRGNLNNEQFFGPGTRLTVL.

This sequence joins TRBV15 and TRBJ1-1; 10 nucleotides line up with TRBD1. The CDR3 spans 15 residues. V gave up 2 bases and J gave up 11 bases; unmatched junction bases: 11. CDR1 and CDR2 from the germline V gene are LNHNV and YYDKDF (reference sequence). CDR3 residues: CATSRPRTGGSSAFF. CDR3 DNA sequence: TGTGCCACCAGCAGACCGCGGACAGGGGGGAGCTCGGCTTTCTTT.

The chain recombines TRBV6-5 with TRBJ1-2, with D possibly matching TRBD1 (6 bases). CDR1 MNHEY and CDR2 SVGAGI come from the germline V gene. CDR3 length: 13 amino acids. Trimming removed 2 bases from V and 8 bases from J, with 12 bases in between. CDR3 DNA: TGTGCCAGCAGTTACACTACAGGGTCCGGCTACACCTTC. Its protein is CASSYTTGSGYTF.

J is TRBJ1-1 and V is TRBV18; a weak D match, TRBD1 (5 bases). Germline CDR1 reads KGHSH; CDR2 reads LQKENI. This CDR3 has 13 residues. With 3 bases removed from V and 4 bases from J, the gap between germline ends came to 9 bases. CDR3 sequence: CASSPREGTEAFF. The CDR3 coding sequence is TGTGCCAGCTCACCCAGGGAGGGCACTGAAGCTTTCTTT.

CDR3 sequence (DNA): TGTGCCAGCAGAGCACGGGGGGCTGGTCTCTCCTACGAGCAGTACTTC. This codes for CASRARGAGLSYEQYF. The V call is TRBV5-6, the J call TRBJ2-7; D perhaps matches TRBD2 (7 bases). The CDR3 contains 16 residues. Germline loops: CDR1 SGHDT, CDR2 YYEEEE. Trimming shortened V by 5 bases and J by 0 bases, and 18 bases separated the two germline ends.

J is TRBJ1-1 and V is TRBV2; a weak D match, TRBD1 (5 bases). V shed 6 bases and J shed 4 bases, with 12 bases lying between them. This CDR3 comprises 13 residues. Germline values: CDR1 SNHLY, CDR2 FYNNEI. The CDR3 sequence is CASRLRVLTEAFF. The DNA of the CDR3 is TGTGCCAGCAGACTCAGGGTTCTCACTGAAGCTTTCTTT.

The CDR3 DNA sequence: TGCGCCAGCAGCCCTTGGACTAGCGGGGGGGCCGGGGAGACCCAGTACTTC. Protein product: CASSPWTSGGAGETQYF. This chain joins TRBV4-1 and TRBJ2-5, with 15 bases matching TRBD2. The CDR3 is 17 amino acids. Per germline, CDR1 MGHRA and CDR2 YSYEKL. With V trimmed by 4 bases and J by 5 bases, 8 bases remained unmatched.

The chain carries TRBV6-5 and TRBJ1-6, with 9 bases that match TRBD1. Trimming removed 6 bases from V and 7 bases from J; junction bases left unmatched: 7. CDR3 length: 15 residues. Germline lookup yields CDR1 MNHEY and CDR2 SVGAGI. CDR3 sequence reads: CASRLTGGGNSPLHF. CDR3 nucleotide sequence: TGTGCCAGCAGACTGACAGGGGGTGGCAATTCACCCCTCCACTTT.

The chain recombines TRBV28 with TRBJ1-1; D may be TRBD1 (5 bases). The germline gives CDR1 MDHEN, CDR2 SYDVKM. Trimming stripped 6 bases from V and 8 bases from J, with 10 bases between. There are 11 residues in the CDR3. The CDR3 protein is CASSSPGEAFF. In DNA, the CDR3 is TGTGCCAGCAGCTCCCCAGGGGAAGCTTTCTTT.

The chain couples TRBV30 to TRBJ1-5; tentative D call: TRBD1 (6 bases). This CDR3 has 15 residues. The germline CDR1 and CDR2 sequences are GTSNPN and SVGIG (reference sequence). Trimming removed 0 bases from V and 5 bases from J, with 14 bases in between. The CDR3 sequence is CAWSVGNGGHQPQHF. CDR3 DNA: TGTGCCTGGAGTGTAGGAAACGGGGGGCATCAGCCCCAGCATTTT.

The V and J genes are TRBV29-1 and TRBJ2-7, with TRBD1 matching over 7 bases. CDR3 length: 13 amino acids. Germline CDR1 and CDR2: SQVTM and ANQGSEA. V lost 3 bases and J lost 0; bases outside the gene matches: 2. This CDR3 is CSVETGTSYEQYF. DNA for the CDR3: TGCAGCGTTGAGACAGGGACCTCCTACGAGCAGTACTTC.

The chain joins TRBV11-3 to TRBJ1-1; D perhaps matches TRBD1 (5 bases). This CDR3 is 16 amino acids long. Trimming stripped 1 base from V and 0 bases from J, with 12 bases between. CDR1 SGHNT and CDR2 YENEEA come from the germline V gene. CDR3 sequence: CASSLGGRTMNTEAFF. The CDR3 region has the DNA TGTGCCAGCAGCTTAGGGGGCAGGACGATGAACACTGAAGCTTTCTTT.

The chain carries TRBV5-4 and TRBJ1-1; maybe TRBD1 (6 bases). The V and J ends lost 4 bases and 2 bases respectively, with 15 bases between them. The CDR3 length is 15 residues. Germline lookup yields CDR1 SGHNT and CDR2 YYREEE (reference sequence). Here the CDR3 reads CASSREGVRNTEAFF. The CDR3 coding sequence is TGTGCCAGCAGCCGCGAGGGGGTTCGTAACACTGAAGCTTTCTTT.